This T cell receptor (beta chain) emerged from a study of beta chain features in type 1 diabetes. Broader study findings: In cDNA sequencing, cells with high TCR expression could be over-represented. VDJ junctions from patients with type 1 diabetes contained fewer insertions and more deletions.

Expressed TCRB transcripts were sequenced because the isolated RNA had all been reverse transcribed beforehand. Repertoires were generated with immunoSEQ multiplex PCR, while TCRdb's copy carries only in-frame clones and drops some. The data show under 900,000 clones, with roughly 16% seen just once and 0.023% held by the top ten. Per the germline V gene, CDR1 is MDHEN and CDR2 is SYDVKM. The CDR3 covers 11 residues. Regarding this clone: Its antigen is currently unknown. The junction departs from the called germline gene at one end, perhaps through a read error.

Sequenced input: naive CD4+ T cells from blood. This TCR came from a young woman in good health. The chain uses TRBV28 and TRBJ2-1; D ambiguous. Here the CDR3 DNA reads TGTGCCAGCAGCTCACGGCGTGAGGAGTTCTTC. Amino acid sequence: CASSSRREEFF.